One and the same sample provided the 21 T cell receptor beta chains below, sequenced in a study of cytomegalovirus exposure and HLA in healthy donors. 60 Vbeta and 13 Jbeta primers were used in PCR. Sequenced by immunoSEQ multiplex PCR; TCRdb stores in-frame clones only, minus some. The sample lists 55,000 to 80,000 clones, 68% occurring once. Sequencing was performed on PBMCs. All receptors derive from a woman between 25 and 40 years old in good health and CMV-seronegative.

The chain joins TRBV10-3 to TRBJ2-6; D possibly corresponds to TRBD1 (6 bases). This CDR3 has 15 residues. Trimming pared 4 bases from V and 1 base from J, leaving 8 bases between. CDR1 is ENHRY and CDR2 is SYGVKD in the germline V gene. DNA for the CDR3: TGTGCCATCAGTGGAACAGGGTCTGGGGCCAACGTCCTGACTTTC. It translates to CAISGTGSGANVLTF.

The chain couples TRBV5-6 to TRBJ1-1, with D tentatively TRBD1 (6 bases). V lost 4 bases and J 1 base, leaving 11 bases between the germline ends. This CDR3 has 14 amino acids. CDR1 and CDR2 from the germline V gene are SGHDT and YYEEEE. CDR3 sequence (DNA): TGTGCCAGCAGCCTGGGGGCGGGGAACACTGAAGCTTTCTTT. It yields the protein CASSLGAGNTEAFF.

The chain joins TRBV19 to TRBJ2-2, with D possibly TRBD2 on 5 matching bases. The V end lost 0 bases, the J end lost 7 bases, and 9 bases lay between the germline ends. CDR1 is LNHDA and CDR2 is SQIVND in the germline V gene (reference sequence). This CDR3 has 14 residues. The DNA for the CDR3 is TGTGCCAGTAGTATAGAACTAGGTGGCGGGGAGCTGTTTTTT. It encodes CASSIELGGGELFF.

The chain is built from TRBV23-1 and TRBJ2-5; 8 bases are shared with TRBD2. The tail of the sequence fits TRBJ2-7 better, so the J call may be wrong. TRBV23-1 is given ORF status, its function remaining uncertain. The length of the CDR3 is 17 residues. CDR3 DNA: TGCGCCAGCAGTGATCCTCGGCAGCGGGGGAGCTCCTACGAGCAGTACTTC. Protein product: CASSDPRQRGSSYEQYF.

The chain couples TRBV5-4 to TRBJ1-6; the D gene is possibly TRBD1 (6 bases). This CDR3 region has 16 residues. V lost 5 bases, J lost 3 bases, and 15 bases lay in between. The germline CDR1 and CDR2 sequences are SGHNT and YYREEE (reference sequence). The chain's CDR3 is CASSSAGGLYNSPLHF. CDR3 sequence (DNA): TGTGCCAGCAGTAGCGCGGGGGGGCTCTATAATTCACCCCTCCACTTT.

This CDR3 reads CASSEDTGSYEQYF. CDR3 coding DNA: TGTGCCAGCAGTGAAGATACAGGCTCCTACGAGCAGTACTTC. The V call is TRBV2, the J call TRBJ2-7; possibly TRBD1 for D (5 bases). This CDR3 has 14 residues. CDR1 SNHLY and CDR2 FYNNEI come from the germline V gene. Between the trimmed V and J ends, which lost 1 base and 0 bases, there was a span of 7 bases.

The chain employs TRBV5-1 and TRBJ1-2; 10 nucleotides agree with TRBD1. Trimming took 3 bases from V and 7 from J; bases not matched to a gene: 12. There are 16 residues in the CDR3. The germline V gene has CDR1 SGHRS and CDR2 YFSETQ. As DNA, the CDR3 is TGCGCCAGCAGCTATAATCCGGGACAGGGGCAAAGTGGCTACACCTTC. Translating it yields CASSYNPGQGQSGYTF.

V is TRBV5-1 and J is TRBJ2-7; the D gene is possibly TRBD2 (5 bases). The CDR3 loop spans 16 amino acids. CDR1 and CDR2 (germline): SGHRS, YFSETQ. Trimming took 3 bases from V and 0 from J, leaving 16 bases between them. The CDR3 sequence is CASSYATRRLSYEQYF. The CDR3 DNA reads TGCGCCAGCAGCTACGCCACTAGACGTCTCTCCTACGAGCAGTACTTC.

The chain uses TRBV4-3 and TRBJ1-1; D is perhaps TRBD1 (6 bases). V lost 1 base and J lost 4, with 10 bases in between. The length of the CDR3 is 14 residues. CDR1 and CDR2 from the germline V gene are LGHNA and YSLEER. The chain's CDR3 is CASSQGRGGTEAFF. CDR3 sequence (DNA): TGCGCCAGCAGCCAAGGCAGGGGCGGCACTGAAGCTTTCTTT.

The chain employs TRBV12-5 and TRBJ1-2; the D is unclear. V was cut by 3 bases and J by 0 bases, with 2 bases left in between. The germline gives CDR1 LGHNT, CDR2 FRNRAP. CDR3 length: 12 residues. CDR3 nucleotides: TGTGCTAGTGGTTTCTCTAACTATGGCTACACCTTC. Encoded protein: CASGFSNYGYTF.

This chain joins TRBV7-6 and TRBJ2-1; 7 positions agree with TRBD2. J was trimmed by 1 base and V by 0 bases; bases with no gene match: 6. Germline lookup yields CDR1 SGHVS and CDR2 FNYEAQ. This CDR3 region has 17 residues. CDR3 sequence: CASSLATRGDSYNEQFF. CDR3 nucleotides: TGTGCCAGCAGCTTAGCGACTCGGGGGGATTCCTACAATGAGCAGTTCTTC.

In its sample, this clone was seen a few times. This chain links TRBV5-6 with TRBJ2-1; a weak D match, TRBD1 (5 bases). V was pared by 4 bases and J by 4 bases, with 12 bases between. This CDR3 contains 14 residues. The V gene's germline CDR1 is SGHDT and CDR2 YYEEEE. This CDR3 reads CASSLGRGYNEQFF. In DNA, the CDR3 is TGTGCCAGCAGCCTGGGAAGGGGATACAATGAGCAGTTCTTC.

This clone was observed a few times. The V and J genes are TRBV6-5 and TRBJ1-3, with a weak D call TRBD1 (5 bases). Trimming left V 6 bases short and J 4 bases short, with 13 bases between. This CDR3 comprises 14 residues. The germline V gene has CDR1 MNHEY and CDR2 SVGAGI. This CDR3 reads CASSGFGGGNTIYF. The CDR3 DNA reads TGTGCCAGCAGCGGGTTCGGGGGAGGAAACACCATATATTTT.

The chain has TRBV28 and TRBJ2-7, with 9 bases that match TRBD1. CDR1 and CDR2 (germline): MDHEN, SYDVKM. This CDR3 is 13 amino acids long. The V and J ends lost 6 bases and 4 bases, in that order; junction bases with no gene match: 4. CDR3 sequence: CASRGTGTYEQYF. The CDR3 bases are TGTGCCAGCAGGGGGACAGGGACGTACGAGCAGTACTTC.

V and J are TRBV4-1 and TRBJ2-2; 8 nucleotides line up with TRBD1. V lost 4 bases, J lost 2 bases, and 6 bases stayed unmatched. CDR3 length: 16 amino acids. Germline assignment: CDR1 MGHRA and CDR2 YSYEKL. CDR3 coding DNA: TGCGCCAGCAGCCGTTCCGGGACAGGCAACACCGGGGAGCTGTTTTTT. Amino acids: CASSRSGTGNTGELFF.

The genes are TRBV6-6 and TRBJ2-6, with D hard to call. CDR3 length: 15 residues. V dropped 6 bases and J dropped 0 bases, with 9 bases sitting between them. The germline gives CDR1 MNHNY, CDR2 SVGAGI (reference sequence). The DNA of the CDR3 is TGTGCCAGCAGACGCGACAACTCTGGGGCCAACGTCCTGACTTTC. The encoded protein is CASRRDNSGANVLTF.

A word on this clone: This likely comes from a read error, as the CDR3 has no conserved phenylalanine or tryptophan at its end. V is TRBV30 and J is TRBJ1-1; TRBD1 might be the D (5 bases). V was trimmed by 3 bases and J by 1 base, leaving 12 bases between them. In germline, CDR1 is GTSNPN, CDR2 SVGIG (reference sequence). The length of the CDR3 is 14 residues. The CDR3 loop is CAWRGAVTNTEAFY. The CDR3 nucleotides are TGTGCCTGGAGAGGGGCGGTAACGAACACTGAAGCTTTCTAT.

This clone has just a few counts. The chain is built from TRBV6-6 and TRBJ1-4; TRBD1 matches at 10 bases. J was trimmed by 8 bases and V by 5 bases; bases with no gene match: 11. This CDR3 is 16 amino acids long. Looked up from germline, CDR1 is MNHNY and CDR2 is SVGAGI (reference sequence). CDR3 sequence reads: CASSRVVTGGKEKLFF. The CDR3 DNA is TGTGCCAGCAGTCGGGTTGTGACAGGGGGCAAAGAAAAACTGTTTTTT.

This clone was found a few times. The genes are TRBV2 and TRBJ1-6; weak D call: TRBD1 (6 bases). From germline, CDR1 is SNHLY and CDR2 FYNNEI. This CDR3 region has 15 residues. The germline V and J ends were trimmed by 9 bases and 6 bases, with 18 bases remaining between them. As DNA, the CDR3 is TGTGCCAGAGAGAAGTACAGGGATCCTAATTCACCCCTCCACTTT. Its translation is CAREKYRDPNSPLHF.

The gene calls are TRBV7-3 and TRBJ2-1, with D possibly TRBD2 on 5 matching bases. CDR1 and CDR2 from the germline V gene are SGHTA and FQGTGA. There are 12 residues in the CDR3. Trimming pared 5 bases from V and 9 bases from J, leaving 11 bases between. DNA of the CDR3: TGTGCCAGCAGCCAATTGGCGGGTGAGCAGTTCTTC. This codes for CASSQLAGEQFF.

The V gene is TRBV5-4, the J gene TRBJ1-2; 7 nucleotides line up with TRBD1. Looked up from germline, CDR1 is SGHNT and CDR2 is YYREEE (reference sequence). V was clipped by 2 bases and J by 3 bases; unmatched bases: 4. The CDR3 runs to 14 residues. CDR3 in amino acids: CASSLQGNYYGYTF. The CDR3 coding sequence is TGTGCCAGCAGCTTACAGGGGAACTACTATGGCTACACCTTC.